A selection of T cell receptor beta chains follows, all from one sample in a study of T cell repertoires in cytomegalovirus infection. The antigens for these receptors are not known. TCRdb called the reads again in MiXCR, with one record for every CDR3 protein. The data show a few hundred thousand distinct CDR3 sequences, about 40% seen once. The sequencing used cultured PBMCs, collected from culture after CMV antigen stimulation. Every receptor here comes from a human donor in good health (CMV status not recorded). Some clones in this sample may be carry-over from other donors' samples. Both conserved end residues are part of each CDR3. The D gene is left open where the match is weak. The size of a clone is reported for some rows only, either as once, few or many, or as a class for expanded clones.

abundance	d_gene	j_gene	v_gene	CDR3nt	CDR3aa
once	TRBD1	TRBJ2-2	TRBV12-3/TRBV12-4	TGTGCCAGCAGCCCGACAGGGGTAGCCGGGGAGCTGTTTTTT	CASSPTGVAGELFF
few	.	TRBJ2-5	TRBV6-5	TGTGCCAGCAGTTACTCCACGACGGCTGAGACCCAGTACTTC	CASSYSTTAETQYF
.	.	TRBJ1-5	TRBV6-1	TGTGCCAGCAGTGCGGGGGCATATAGCAATCAGCCCCAGCATTTT	CASSAGAYSNQPQHF
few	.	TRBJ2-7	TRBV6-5	TGTGCCAGCAGGGGGTGGCGGGACTACGAGCAGTACTTC	CASRGWRDYEQYF
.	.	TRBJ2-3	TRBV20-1	TGCAGTGCTAGGGACCGGACCGGAGGCCCAGATACGCAGTATTTT	CSARDRTGGPDTQYF
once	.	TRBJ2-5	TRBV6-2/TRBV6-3	TGTGCCAGCAGTTACTCAAGTTCGCGAAGAGGGGGAGGAGAGACCCAGTACTTC	CASSYSSSRRGGGETQYF
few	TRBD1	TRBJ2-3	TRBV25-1	TGTGCCAGCAGGAGGACAGGGCTAAGAACAGATACGCAGTATTTT	CASRRTGLRTDTQYF
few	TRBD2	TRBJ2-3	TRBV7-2	TGTGCCAGCAGCGCAACTAGCGGGGGTGTCACAGATACGCAGTATTTT	CASSATSGGVTDTQYF
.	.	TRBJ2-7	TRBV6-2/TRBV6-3	TGTGCCAGCAGTACCAGGGCCCAGGGCAGAACCTACGAGCAGTACTTC	CASSTRAQGRTYEQYF
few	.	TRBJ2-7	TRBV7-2	TGTGCCAGCAGCCCCCCCTCATACTACGAGCAGTACTTC	CASSPPSYYEQYF
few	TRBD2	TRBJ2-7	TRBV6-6	TGTGCCAGCAGTTACCAGCGGGGGGGCTCCTACGAGCAGTACTTC	CASSYQRGGSYEQYF
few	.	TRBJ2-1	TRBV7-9	TGTGCCAGCAGCTTAGAATCCTACAATGAGCAGTTCTTC	CASSLESYNEQFF
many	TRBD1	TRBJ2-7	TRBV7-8	TGTGCCAGCAGCTTAGAACAGGGGTATGCCAACGAGCAGTACTTC	CASSLEQGYANEQYF
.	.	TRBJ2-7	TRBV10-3	TGTGCCATCAGTGAGTCGTACGACCCTACTTACGAGCAGTACTTC	CAISESYDPTYEQYF
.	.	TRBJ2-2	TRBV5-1	TGCGCCAGCAGCCTTTCAGGGTTTTACACCGGGGAGCTGTTTTTT	CASSLSGFYTGELFF
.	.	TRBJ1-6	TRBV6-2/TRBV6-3	TGTGCCAGCAGTTACTCGGGATTTCTCGCCTATTTGAGCTCCTATAATTCACCCCTCCACTTT	CASSYSGFLAYLSSYNSPLHF
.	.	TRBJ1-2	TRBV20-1	TGCAGTGCTTATCGTCCCGGGACGTACTATGGCTACACCTTC	CSAYRPGTYYGYTF
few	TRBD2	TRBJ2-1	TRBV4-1	TGCGCCAGCAGCCAAGTGCCGGGGGGTAGATTATACAATGAGCAGTTCTTC	CASSQVPGGRLYNEQFF
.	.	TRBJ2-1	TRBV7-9	TGTGCCAGCAGCTTAGCTGAGTGGGACAATGAGCAGTTCTTC	CASSLAEWDNEQFF
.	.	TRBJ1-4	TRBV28	TGTGCCAGCAGCTCCTATAAACTGTTTTTT	CASSSYKLFF
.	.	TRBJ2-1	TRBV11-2	TGTGCCAGCAGCTTGGAAATTGTACTGTCCTACAATGAGCAGTTCTTC	CASSLEIVLSYNEQFF
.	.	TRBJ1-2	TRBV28	TGTGTCAGCAGGACGACCGGTACTAACTATGGCTACAACTTC	CVSRTTGTNYGYNF
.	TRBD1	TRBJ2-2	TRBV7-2	TGTGCCAGCAGCGCGGACAGGGGGCTGGTCGGGGAGCTGTTTTTT	CASSADRGLVGELFF
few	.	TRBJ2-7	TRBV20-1	TGCAGTGCTCCCAAAACAGGGCCCCGTTCCGAGCAGTACTTC	CSAPKTGPRSEQYF
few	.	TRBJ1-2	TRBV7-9	TGTGCCAGCAGCTTACCCCTCGGGGAACATAACTATGGCTACACCTTC	CASSLPLGEHNYGYTF
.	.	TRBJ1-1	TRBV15	TGTGCCACCAGCGTGGACAGGAACACTGAAGCTTTCTTT	CATSVDRNTEAFF
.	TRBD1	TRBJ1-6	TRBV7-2	TGTGCCAGCAGCTTAGGGGGACAGTTCCATAATTCACCCCTCCACTTT	CASSLGGQFHNSPLHF
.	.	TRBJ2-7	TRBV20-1	TGCAGTGCTAAGCTAAGCTACGAGCAGTACTTC	CSAKLSYEQYF
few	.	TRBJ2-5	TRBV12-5	TGTGCTAGTGGTCCCGGGGACCAGCAGGAGACCCAGTACTTC	CASGPGDQQETQYF
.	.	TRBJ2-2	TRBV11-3	TGTGCCAGCAGCCCCTTAGGAGGTTTGGCCGGGGAGCTGTTTTTT	CASSPLGGLAGELFF
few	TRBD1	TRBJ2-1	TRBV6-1	TGTGCCAGCAGTCGGGACAGGGGGCTGGGTGAGCAGTTCTTC	CASSRDRGLGEQFF
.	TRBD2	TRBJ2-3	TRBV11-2	TGTGCCAGCAGCTTGGGACTAGCGCAAACAGATACGCAGTATTTT	CASSLGLAQTDTQYF
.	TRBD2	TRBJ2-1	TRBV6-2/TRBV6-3	TGTGCCACATCTAGCGGGAGGGTCTACAATGAGCAGTTCTTC	CATSSGRVYNEQFF
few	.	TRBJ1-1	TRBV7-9	TGTGCCAGCACCCTTAGGAGTGAAGCTTTCTTT	CASTLRSEAFF
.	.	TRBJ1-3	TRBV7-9	TGTGCCGGACAGCGACTCTCCGGAAACACCATATATTTT	CAGQRLSGNTIYF
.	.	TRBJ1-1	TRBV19	TGTGCCAGTAGTATAGATCGGGTGAGCACTGAAGCTTTCTTT	CASSIDRVSTEAFF